This TCR beta chain was identified in a study of human T cells and chemical hapten exposure. There are many counts of this clonotype. The junction shows a germline mismatch at one end, possibly a read error. Time point indicated: healthy volunteer bleed at 6 weeks. Total RNA was extracted from unfractionated whole blood. Germline V CDR1 and CDR2: ENHRY, SYGVKD. CDR3 length: 14 amino acids. TCRdb called the RACE reads again in MiXCR, with one record for every CDR3 protein. This repertoire shows around 35,000 distinct CDR3 sequences, 5.5% found once; its top ten account for 9.5% to 15%. This chain links TRBV10-3 with TRBJ2-5; the match to TRBD2 covers 10 bases. The receptor was derived from a human donor in good health. Some clones in this sample may be carry-over from other donors' samples. Sequencing was performed on whole blood. Here the CDR3 DNA reads TGTGCAATCAGGTCTAGCGGGGGCCAAGAGACCCAGTACTTC. It is translated as CAIRSSGGQETQYF.